Shown below are 21 T cell receptor beta chains from a single sample sequenced in a study of cytotoxic CD8 clonotypes in ibrutinib-treated CLL. Here immunoSEQ multiplex PCR was the method, and the copy in TCRdb shows in-frame clones only, minus some. The table has some 200,000 clones, about two thirds seen once; the top ten hold around 15%. Sequencing used PBMCs, obtained after 24 months of ibrutinib treatment. The receptors come from a human donor with chronic lymphocytic leukemia.

This clone was detected only a few times. V and J are TRBV6-1 and TRBJ2-3; the D is unclear. Germline CDR1 reads MNHNS; CDR2 reads SASEGT. The length of the CDR3 is 13 residues. Trimming cost V 10 bases and J 4 bases, with 15 bases left between them. The CDR3 sequence is CAILTGPPDTQYF. The CDR3 coding sequence is TGTGCCATCCTCACTGGACCGCCAGATACGCAGTATTTT.

This clone has only a few counts. The chain employs TRBV5-4 and TRBJ2-1; 7 bases line up with TRBD1. The CDR3 length is 16 residues. The germline V gene encodes CDR1 SGHNT and CDR2 YYREEE (reference sequence). V gave up 6 bases and J gave up 1 base; unmatched junction bases: 10. The CDR3 nucleotides read TGTGCCAGCAACCTAGGGGGCGATGGGTCCTACAATGAGCAGTTCTTC. This sequence encodes CASNLGGDGSYNEQFF.

The table lists this clone with many counts. The chain carries TRBV7-2 and TRBJ2-5; a weak D match, TRBD2 (5 bases). V lost 0 bases and J lost 5, with 10 bases in between. Germline CDR1 and CDR2: SGHTA and FQGNSA. CDR3 length: 14 residues. This CDR3 reads CASSLAGVPETQYF. For the CDR3, the DNA is TGTGCCAGCAGCTTAGCGGGAGTCCCCGAGACCCAGTACTTC.

This rearrangement joins TRBV7-2 to TRBJ2-1; 11 bases fit TRBD2. Germline V gene data show CDR1 as SGHTA and CDR2 as FQGNSA. The CDR3 has 13 amino acids. With 2 bases clipped from V and 15 bases from J, the junction kept 6 bases outside the gene matches. The CDR3 loop reads CASSLRLAGGAFF. Here the CDR3 DNA reads TGTGCCAGCAGCTTAAGGCTAGCGGGAGGTGCGTTCTTC.

This chain's CDR3 is CASSRSPGDNEQFF. The CDR3 nucleotides read TGTGCCAGCAGCAGGTCCCCCGGGGACAATGAGCAGTTCTTC. The V gene is TRBV7-2, the J gene TRBJ2-1, with D maybe TRBD2 (5 bases). CDR3 length: 14 residues. V dropped 5 bases and J dropped 5 bases, with 13 bases sitting between them. Germline loops: CDR1 SGHTA, CDR2 FQGNSA.

The rearrangement uses TRBV7-3 and TRBJ2-1, with TRBD2 matching 8 bases. The CDR3 totals 15 residues. J lost 7 bases, V lost 4 bases, and 9 bases had no gene match. The germline V gene encodes CDR1 SGHTA and CDR2 FQGTGA. The CDR3 region is CASSSPGLGGNEQFF. CDR3 nucleotide sequence: TGTGCCAGCAGCTCACCGGGACTAGGAGGTAATGAGCAGTTCTTC.

This clone was seen only once. V and J are TRBV7-8 and TRBJ2-1; either TRBD1 or TRBD2 may supply D (6 bases each). The V end was cut by 4 bases, the J end by 1 base, with 14 bases between. The CDR3 runs 16 residues. Per germline, CDR1 SGHVS and CDR2 FQNEAQ. CDR3 residues: CASSYRQGTSYNEQFF. The CDR3 coding sequence is TGTGCCAGCAGCTACCGCCAGGGGACTTCCTACAATGAGCAGTTCTTC.

This sequence joins TRBV5-1 and TRBJ2-7, with D unresolved. Germline CDR1 SGHRS, CDR2 YFSETQ. The CDR3 consists of 12 residues. V shed 0 bases and J shed 7 bases, with 8 bases lying between them. CDR3 in DNA: TGCGCCAGCAGCTTGGGGTCAGAGGAGCAGTACTTC. This encodes CASSLGSEEQYF.

The chain links TRBV4-3 to TRBJ2-2, with 12 bases aligning to TRBD2. Per the germline V gene, CDR1 is LGHNA and CDR2 is YSLEER. V was clipped by 1 base and J by 1 base; unmatched bases: 4. This CDR3 region has 18 residues. CDR3 in amino acids: CASSQGWTSGVNTGELFF. The CDR3 nucleotides are TGCGCCAGCAGCCAAGGATGGACTAGCGGGGTGAACACCGGGGAGCTGTTTTTT.

The chain joins TRBV27 to TRBJ2-7; perhaps TRBD1 as D (6 bases). Trimming took 6 bases from V and 7 from J, leaving 10 bases between them. This CDR3 has 11 amino acids. The germline CDR1 and CDR2 sequences are MNHEY and SMNVEV (reference sequence). In DNA, the CDR3 is TGTGCCAGCAGAAGGGGGTGGGAGCAGTACTTC. Its translation is CASRRGWEQYF.

Here the CDR3 DNA reads TGTGCCAGCAGCCCTGTGGTAACAGCACGTTATGGCTACACCTTC. Amino acid sequence: CASSPVVTARYGYTF. This chain joins TRBV7-6 and TRBJ1-2; D is ambiguous. The germline V gene has CDR1 SGHVS and CDR2 FNYEAQ. Trimming took 5 bases from V and 5 from J, leaving 18 bases between them. There are 15 residues in the CDR3.

J is TRBJ2-5 and V is TRBV2; D gene uncertain. The CDR3 contains 12 residues. Between the trimmed V and J ends, which lost 6 bases and 3 bases, there was a span of 8 bases. CDR1 is SNHLY, CDR2 FYNNEI, per germline. The CDR3 sequence is CASSYREETQYF. The CDR3 nucleotides are TGTGCCAGCAGCTACAGAGAAGAGACCCAGTACTTC.

The V gene is TRBV29-1, the J gene TRBJ2-2; D uncertain. Germline V gives CDR1 SQVTM, CDR2 ANQGSEA. V dropped 0 bases and J dropped 3 bases, with 8 bases sitting between them. The CDR3 loop spans 14 amino acids. CDR3: CSVEDVVHTGELFF. The CDR3 DNA sequence: TGCAGCGTTGAAGATGTCGTCCACACCGGGGAGCTGTTTTTT.

This chain uses TRBV29-1 with TRBJ2-1; 7 bases align to TRBD2. The germline V gene has CDR1 SQVTM and CDR2 ANQGSEA. This CDR3 contains 14 residues. With 7 bases clipped from V and 7 bases from J, the junction kept 13 bases outside the gene matches. The CDR3 DNA reads as TGCAGCGCTAGACTAGCCACCGGTGTTAATGAGCAGTTCTTC. This sequence encodes CSARLATGVNEQFF.

In DNA form, the CDR3 reads TGTGCCAGCGGACAGAGGACAGCGCGCGGCTACACCTTC. Its translation: CASGQRTARGYTF. This rearrangement joins TRBV19 to TRBJ1-2, with a weak D call TRBD1 (6 bases). Germline loops: CDR1 LNHDA, CDR2 SQIVND (reference sequence). This CDR3 has 13 amino acids. Trimming stripped 9 bases from V and 8 bases from J, with 19 bases between.

The gene calls are TRBV4-3 and TRBJ1-2; D is possibly TRBD1 (6 bases). The CDR3 has 14 residues. Trimming removed 1 base from V and 0 bases from J, with 6 bases in between. Germline values: CDR1 LGHNA, CDR2 YSLEER. Written as DNA, the CDR3 is TGCGCCAGCAGCCAAGGGACAGCTAACTATGGCTACACCTTC. It yields the protein CASSQGTANYGYTF.

The chain employs TRBV7-9 and TRBJ2-5, with unresolved D. The CDR3 is made up of 13 amino acids. The V end was cut by 2 bases, the J end by 3 bases, with 7 bases between. CDR1 and CDR2 (germline): SEHNR, FQNEAQ (reference sequence). The CDR3 spells CASSLFAEETQYF. For the CDR3, the DNA is TGTGCCAGCAGCTTATTTGCGGAAGAGACCCAGTACTTC.

The rearrangement joins TRBV11-2 to TRBJ2-7, with D possibly matching TRBD2 (6 bases). The CDR3 loop spans 11 amino acids. The germline CDR1 and CDR2 sequences are SGHAT and FQNNGV. Trimming left V 6 bases short and J 10 bases short, with 13 bases between. CDR3 DNA sequence: TGTGCCAGCAGAGGCGGGGAGGCCCAGTACTTC. Translation: CASRGGEAQYF.

The CDR3 is CASRQGGNYGYTF. DNA for the CDR3: TGTGCCAGCAGACAGGGGGGTAACTATGGCTACACCTTC. The chain couples TRBV7-2 to TRBJ1-2; the match to TRBD1 covers 8 bases. The CDR3 is made up of 13 amino acids. In germline, CDR1 is SGHTA, CDR2 FQGNSA. The J segment lost 1 base and the V segment lost 6 bases, leaving 1 base of the junction unmatched. The full variable domain, completed using reference TRBV7-2 and TRBJ1-2, is GAGVSQSPSNKVTEKGKDVELRCDPISGHTALYWYRQSLGQGLEFLIYFQGNSAPDKSGLPSDRFSAERTGGSVSTLTIQRTQQEDSAVYLCASRQGGNYGYTFGSGTRLTVV.

The gene calls are TRBV7-6 and TRBJ1-5; D ambiguous. CDR1 and CDR2 from the germline V gene are SGHVS and FNYEAQ. The CDR3 consists of 15 residues. V lost 1 base and J lost 6, with 13 bases in between. CDR3 amino acids: CASSLGPLSGQPQHF. As DNA, the CDR3 is TGTGCCAGCAGCTTAGGACCGCTATCCGGTCAGCCCCAGCATTTT.

This clone appeared a single time. The V gene is TRBV7-6, the J gene TRBJ2-3; D is uncertain. The germline gives CDR1 SGHVS, CDR2 FNYEAQ. The CDR3 has 14 amino acids. The V end was cut by 1 base, the J end by 0 bases, with 5 bases between. The CDR3 protein is CASSLVGSTDTQYF. The CDR3 DNA is TGTGCCAGCAGCTTAGTTGGCAGCACAGATACGCAGTATTTT. Looking up the rest from reference TRBV7-6 and TRBJ2-3 gives the full variable domain: GAGVSQSPRYKVTKRGQDVALRCDPISGHVSLYWYRQALGQGPEFLTYFNYEAQQDKSGLPNDRFSAERPEGSISTLTIQRTEQRDSAMYRCASSLVGSTDTQYFGPGTRLTVL.